The clone carrying this TCR beta chain was observed many times. Its antigen is undetermined. This record belongs to a study of CD8 T cells in ankylosing spondylitis. The length of the CDR3 is 17 residues. The V end lost 0 bases, the J end lost 0 bases, and 15 bases lay between the germline ends. CDR1 is SGDLS, CDR2 YYNGEE, per germline. TCRdb re-analysed the 5' RACE reads in MiXCR, keeping a single row per CDR3 protein. Of some 200,000 distinct CDR3 sequences in the sample, roughly 18% were seen once. Notes on the study in general: Prior literature has documented some motif variants in synovial fluid and blood from reactive arthritis. Characteristic of ankylosing spondylitis blood, it appeared, was a TCR beta motif comprising about eight highly homologous variants.

This sequence was found in a male donor aged 5-30 years with ankylosing spondylitis or in good health (not recorded which). The sample consisted of blood, either unsorted or a sorted T cell fraction (not recorded which). The rearrangement links TRBV9 to TRBJ1-1; no firm D call. CDR3 sequence reads: CASSVDPLGGMNTEAFF. CDR3 sequence (DNA): TGTGCCAGCAGCGTAGACCCCCTCGGCGGTATGAACACTGAAGCTTTCTTT.